This TCR beta chain emerged from a study of blood T cell repertoires in COVID-19. This CDR3 region has 13 residues. The germline V and J ends were trimmed by 2 bases and 1 base, with 5 bases remaining between them. Germline V lookup: CDR1 MNHEY, CDR2 SVGAGI. In regard to this clone: This same CDR3 is encoded by further DNA sequences in the sample.

TCRdb's copy holds only in-frame clones and misses some; the assay was immunoSEQ multiplex PCR. The sample contains hundreds of thousands of clones, roughly 86% of which appear only once. Sequencing input: peripheral blood. The chain links TRBV6-5 to TRBJ1-1; D unclear. This TCR came from a woman aged 25 to 39 who had recovered from COVID-19. The DNA of the CDR3 is TGTGCCAGCAGTTACGGCAGGAACACTGAAGCTTTCTTT. Protein: CASSYGRNTEAFF.